Below, 28 T cell receptor beta chains from the same sample are listed, as sequenced in a study of shared clonotypes between healthy human individuals. The data were produced by immunoSEQ multiplex PCR, yet TCRdb's version contains in-frame clones alone and is incomplete. The sample holds 2.5 million or so clones; approximately 92% are singletons and the top ten take over 0.12%. The sequenced sample consisted of naive CD4+ T cells sorted from blood. Subset meaning: CD45RA+ positively selected. These receptors all come from a man between 18 and 35 years old in good health.

In regard to this clone: Other nucleotide sequences in the sample specify the same CDR3. J is TRBJ2-2 and V is TRBV5-1, with D unresolved. Germline CDR1 and CDR2: SGHRS and YFSETQ. The V end was cut by 4 bases, the J end by 3 bases, with 10 bases between. There are 14 residues in the CDR3. CDR3 nucleotide sequence: TGCGCCAGCAGCAGGGCTCCGGACACCGGGGAGCTGTTTTTT. Translating gives CASSRAPDTGELFF.

The V gene is TRBV13, the J gene TRBJ2-2, with TRBD1 identical over 12 bases. Germline loops: CDR1 PRHDT, CDR2 FYEKMQ (reference sequence). CDR3 length equals 19 residues. Trimming took 6 bases from V and 4 from J; bases not matched to a gene: 15. The CDR3 protein is CASSFNPGTGGYGTGELFF. In nucleotides, the CDR3 is TGTGCCAGCAGTTTTAATCCCGGGACAGGGGGCTATGGCACCGGGGAGCTGTTTTTT.

The genes are TRBV5-1 and TRBJ2-7; D possibly corresponds to TRBD1 (6 bases). Trimming took off 4 bases at V and 5 bases at J, with 22 bases between the two ends. This CDR3 has 16 amino acids. Per the germline V gene, CDR1 is SGHRS and CDR2 is YFSETQ. CDR3 DNA sequence: TGCGCCAGCAGCGCAGGATCAACAGGGCGAGGAAACGAGCAGTACTTC. Its protein product is CASSAGSTGRGNEQYF.

The V gene is TRBV6-6, the J gene TRBJ1-2, with 9 bases identical to TRBD1. Germline V gene lookup returns CDR1 MNHNY and CDR2 SVGAGI (reference sequence). Trimming removed 6 bases from V and 6 bases from J; junction bases left unmatched: 5. This CDR3 spans 13 amino acids. CDR3 DNA sequence: TGTGCCAGCAGCATACAGGGGGCAAATGGCTACACCTTC. Its translation is CASSIQGANGYTF.

J is TRBJ2-2 and V is TRBV10-3; D might be TRBD1 (5 bases). CDR1 and CDR2 (germline): ENHRY, SYGVKD. Trimming stripped 0 bases from V and 11 bases from J, with 10 bases between. The CDR3 loop spans 13 amino acids. The CDR3 coding sequence is TGTGCCATCAGTGAGTCGAGTAGGGGCGAGCTGTTTTTT. Residues: CAISESSRGELFF.

The gene calls are TRBV7-9 and TRBJ2-7; weak D call: TRBD2 (6 bases). CDR1 is SEHNR, CDR2 FQNEAQ, per germline (reference sequence). V was trimmed by 1 base and J by 5 bases, leaving 6 bases between them. The length of the CDR3 is 12 residues. This CDR3 is CASSLGRDEQYF. The DNA for the CDR3 is TGTGCCAGCAGCTTAGGGAGGGACGAGCAGTACTTC. Full variable domain (missing parts from reference TRBV7-9 and TRBJ2-7): DTGVSQNPRHKITKRGQNVTFRCDPISEHNRLYWYRQTLGQGPEFLTYFQNEAQLEKSRLLSDRFSAERPKGSFSTLEIQRTEQGDSAMYLCASSLGRDEQYFGPGTRLTVT.

The chain employs TRBV28 and TRBJ2-5; no reliable D call. CDR1 and CDR2 (germline): MDHEN, SYDVKM. The CDR3 is 14 amino acids. Trimming cost V 5 bases and J 3 bases, with 13 bases left between them. Written as DNA, the CDR3 is TGTGCCAGCAGTACCCCCCGGGTGGAAGAGACCCAGTACTTC. Protein: CASSTPRVEETQYF.

The chain joins TRBV5-6 to TRBJ2-2; no reliable D call. V dropped 0 bases and J dropped 5 bases, with 11 bases sitting between them. CDR3 length: 15 residues. Germline loops: CDR1 SGHDT, CDR2 YYEEEE. In DNA form, the CDR3 reads TGTGCCAGCAGCTTGGGACTCACCCTGACCGGGGAGCTGTTTTTT. Amino acid sequence: CASSLGLTLTGELFF.

J is TRBJ2-3 and V is TRBV5-1; TRBD2 matches 13 bases. The CDR3 consists of 17 residues. V was clipped by 3 bases and J by 4 bases; unmatched bases: 8. The germline V gene encodes CDR1 SGHRS and CDR2 YFSETQ. Here the CDR3 DNA reads TGCGCCAGCAGCTCGGAAACTAGCGGGGGGGCCGCAGATACGCAGTATTTT. It specifies CASSSETSGGAADTQYF.

This sequence joins TRBV28 and TRBJ1-3, with a tentative D call TRBD1 (6 bases). The CDR3 is 14 amino acids. Germline V gives CDR1 MDHEN, CDR2 SYDVKM. Trimming stripped 6 bases from V and 3 bases from J, with 12 bases between. CDR3 protein: CASSRGQGGNTIYF. Written as DNA, the CDR3 is TGTGCCAGCAGCCGGGGACAAGGTGGAAACACCATATATTTT.

The chain is built from TRBV18 and TRBJ2-7, with D perhaps being TRBD1 or TRBD2 (6 bases each). Per germline, CDR1 KGHSH and CDR2 LQKENI. There are 14 residues in the CDR3. The V end was cut by 6 bases, the J end by 4 bases, with 16 bases between. Here the CDR3 DNA reads TGTGCCAGCTCCCGAGGGGGGTACCTTTACGAGCAGTACTTC. It specifies CASSRGGYLYEQYF.

The V and J genes are TRBV5-7 and TRBJ2-2, with D hard to call. TRBV5-7 is known as an ORF, though its function is uncertain. Trimming left V 3 bases short and J 6 bases short, with 15 bases between. The CDR3 totals 15 residues. The CDR3: CASSSVSVNPGELFF. CDR3 coding DNA: TGTGCCAGCAGCTCTGTTTCGGTGAATCCCGGGGAGCTGTTTTTT.

J is TRBJ2-7 and V is TRBV6-1; weak D call: TRBD2 (6 bases). Germline CDR1 is MNHNS and CDR2 is SASEGT. The CDR3 has 12 residues. Trimming removed 7 bases from V and 4 bases from J, with 11 bases in between. The CDR3, as DNA: TGTGCCAGCATGCGGGGCTCATACGAGCAGTACTTC. Amino acids: CASMRGSYEQYF.

The chain has TRBV28 and TRBJ2-2; D tentatively fits TRBD1 or TRBD2 (6 bases each). Trimming shortened V by 8 bases and J by 0 bases, and 10 bases separated the two germline ends. Germline CDR1 is MDHEN and CDR2 is SYDVKM. This CDR3 comprises 14 residues. CDR3 bases: TGTGCCAGCCGACGGGGGCCGAACACCGGGGAGCTGTTTTTT. It is translated as CASRRGPNTGELFF. The complete variable domain, with remaining parts taken from reference TRBV28 and TRBJ2-2, reads DVKVTQSSRYLVKRTGEKVFLECVQDMDHENMFWYRQDPGLGLRLIYFSYDVKMKEKGDIPEGYSVSREKKERFSLILESASTNQTSMYLCASRRGPNTGELFFGEGSRLTVL.

On this clone itself: Other DNA sequences in the same sample also yield this CDR3. This chain uses TRBV5-1 with TRBJ2-3; 13 bases line up with TRBD2. The junction had 6 bases not matched to a gene; V was cut back by 7 bases and J by 4 bases. CDR3 length: 15 residues. Germline CDR1 is SGHRS and CDR2 is YFSETQ. The CDR3 sequence is CASSLAGGPSDTQYF. The DNA for the CDR3 is TGCGCCAGCTCACTAGCGGGAGGGCCATCAGATACGCAGTATTTT.

The J gene is TRBJ1-2, the V gene TRBV15; D gene uncertain. Trimming shortened V by 4 bases and J by 4 bases, and 4 bases separated the two germline ends. CDR3 size: 11 residues. The V gene's germline CDR1 is LNHNV and CDR2 YYDKDF (reference sequence). The CDR3 loop is CATSTVYGYTF. The CDR3 region has the DNA TGTGCCACCAGCACAGTCTATGGCTACACCTTC.

This clone has more than one count but fewer than ten. The genes are TRBV2 and TRBJ2-2; no firm D call. Trimming removed 6 bases from V and 6 bases from J, with 11 bases in between. This CDR3 is built from 13 residues. Germline V gene sequence: CDR1 SNHLY, CDR2 FYNNEI. CDR3 amino acids: CASSSSKAGELFF. The CDR3 DNA follows: TGTGCCAGCAGCAGCTCCAAGGCCGGGGAGCTGTTTTTT. The whole variable domain, remainder taken from reference TRBV2 and TRBJ2-2, is EPEVTQTPSHQVTQMGQEVILRCVPISNHLYFYWYRQILGQKVEFLVSFYNNEISEKSEIFDDQFSVERPDGSNFTLKIRSTKLEDSAMYFCASSSSKAGELFFGEGSRLTVL.

CDR3 bases: TGTGCCAGCAGCTTAGCTGGTTCGGTGAACACCGGGGAGCTGTTTTTT. This encodes CASSLAGSVNTGELFF. J is TRBJ2-2 and V is TRBV7-2; no clear D gene. The CDR3 is 16 residues long. Deletions cut 0 bases from V and 1 base from J, with 9 bases between. Germline V gene data show CDR1 as SGHTA and CDR2 as FQGNSA.

This chain links TRBV7-2 with TRBJ2-3; D is possibly TRBD1 or TRBD2 (5 bases each). Germline V gene data show CDR1 as SGHTA and CDR2 as FQGNSA. The V gene lost 4 bases and the J gene lost 2 bases, with 19 bases spanning the gap. This CDR3 comprises 17 residues. The CDR3 nucleotides are TGTGCCAGCAGCTCCCGGGGACCGGCCTTGAACACAGATACGCAGTATTTT. The encoded protein is CASSSRGPALNTDTQYF.

The chain is built from TRBV5-1 and TRBJ2-2; D is unresolved. V was cut by 4 bases and J by 8 bases, with 12 bases left in between. CDR1 is SGHRS, CDR2 YFSETQ, per germline. The CDR3 extends over 13 amino acids. CDR3 in DNA: TGCGCCAGCAGCGTCAGAGGTCCGGGGGAGCTGTTTTTT. As protein: CASSVRGPGELFF. The variable domain in full, with the rest retrieved from reference TRBV5-1 and TRBJ2-2, is KAGVTQTPRYLIKTRGQQVTLSCSPISGHRSVSWYQQTPGQGLQFLFEYFSETQRNKGNFPGRFSGRQFSNSRSEMNVSTLELGDSALYLCASSVRGPGELFFGEGSRLTVL.

The chain combines TRBV13 with TRBJ2-7; no reliable D call. This CDR3 comprises 12 residues. Trimming removed 3 bases at V and 2 bases at J, with 5 bases between. Germline CDR1 and CDR2: PRHDT and FYEKMQ (reference sequence). CDR3 in DNA: TGTGCCAGCAGCTTCCAGACCTACGAGCAGTACTTC. Translation: CASSFQTYEQYF.

The rearrangement uses TRBV7-8 and TRBJ1-3, with 7 bases fitting TRBD1. CDR3 length equals 14 residues. Germline CDR1 reads SGHVS; CDR2 reads FQNEAQ. Unmatched junction bases numbered 5, after V lost 5 bases and J lost 4 bases. CDR3 DNA: TGTGCCAGCAGCAGAGGGACAGCAGGAAACACCATATATTTT. The encoded protein is CASSRGTAGNTIYF. Variable domain in full (rest from reference TRBV7-8 and TRBJ1-3): GAGVSQSPRYKVAKRGQDVALRCDPISGHVSLFWYQQALGQGPEFLTYFQNEAQLDKSGLPSDRFFAERPEGSVSTLKIQRTQQEDSAVYLCASSRGTAGNTIYFGEGSWLTVV.

Of note for this clone: Compared with germline, one end of the junction differs, possibly owing to a read error. The chain is built from TRBV7-9 and TRBJ1-1; D is undetermined. The CDR3 consists of 9 residues. Germline V gene sequence: CDR1 SEHNR, CDR2 FQNEAQ (reference sequence). The CDR3 region is CAGSTEAFF. For the CDR3, the DNA is TGTGCCGGCAGTACTGAAGCTTTCTTT.

The chain couples TRBV9 to TRBJ1-2; 7 positions match TRBD1. Germline V gene data show CDR1 as SGDLS and CDR2 as YYNGEE. CDR3 size: 15 residues. The V and J ends lost 0 bases and 7 bases, in that order; junction bases with no gene match: 9. The CDR3 here is CASSVDPRQGGGYTF. The CDR3 coding sequence is TGTGCCAGCAGCGTAGACCCTAGACAGGGTGGTGGCTACACCTTC.

The rearrangement joins TRBV5-8 to TRBJ2-3; 7 bases agree with TRBD1. Germline CDR1 is SGHTS and CDR2 is YDEGEE. V was clipped by 3 bases and J by 7 bases; unmatched bases: 14. CDR3 length equals 16 residues. The CDR3 loop reads CASSSKGDSLANTQYF. CDR3 DNA sequence: TGTGCCAGCAGCTCAAAAGGGGACAGCTTAGCAAATACGCAGTATTTT. Combining the CDR3 with reference TRBV5-8 and TRBJ2-3 gives the whole variable domain EAGVTQSPTHLIKTRGQQATLRCSPISGHTSVYWYQQALGLGLQFLLWYDEGEERNRGNFPPRFSGRQFPNYSSELNVNALELEDSALYLCASSSKGDSLANTQYFGPGTRLTVL.

The chain joins TRBV5-1 to TRBJ1-6; 7 nucleotides match TRBD1. Germline loops: CDR1 SGHRS, CDR2 YFSETQ. V trimming: 4 bases; J trimming: 3 bases; junction bases outside the gene matches: 4. CDR3 length: 15 residues. CDR3 in DNA: TGCGCCAGCAGCCCAGGGACAGACTATAATTCACCCCTCCACTTT. Translating it yields CASSPGTDYNSPLHF.

The chain couples TRBV6-6 to TRBJ1-1; D is uncertain. The V gene's germline CDR1 is MNHNY and CDR2 SVGAGI (reference sequence). The CDR3 extends over 14 amino acids. The V end lost 5 bases, the J end lost 11 bases, and 21 bases lay between the germline ends. The CDR3 here is CASSHREKNTRAFF. The CDR3 DNA follows: TGTGCCAGCAGTCATAGGGAGAAGAACACTAGGGCTTTCTTT.

The gene calls are TRBV30 and TRBJ2-5; 9 bases fit TRBD1. V was pared by 8 bases and J by 2 bases, with 6 bases of the junction left unmatched. CDR1 and CDR2 from the germline V gene are GTSNPN and SVGIG (reference sequence). This CDR3 region has 13 residues. CDR3 loop: CARGTGKQETQYF. CDR3 coding DNA: TGTGCCCGAGGGACAGGGAAACAAGAGACCCAGTACTTC.